These 18 T cell receptor beta chains were all obtained from the same sample, sequenced in a study of T cell repertoires in cytomegalovirus infection. TCRdb re-derived calls from the reads in MiXCR, one entry per CDR3 protein. The repertoire holds about 150,000 distinct CDR3 sequences, with 23% as singletons. The sequencing sample was made of PBMCs. The receptors derive from a human donor in good health (CMV status not recorded). Some clones in this sample may be carry-over from other donors' samples.

CDR3 sequence (DNA): TGCAGTGCTAGACCAGGGTGGGGGAACACTGAAGCTTTCTTT. Protein product: CSARPGWGNTEAFF. This chain connects TRBV20-1 to TRBJ1-1; a possible D gene is TRBD1 (5 bases). V was cut by 2 bases and J by 1 base, with 11 bases left in between. Germline CDR1 DFQATT, CDR2 SNEGSKA (reference sequence). The CDR3 has 14 residues.

This clonotype was observed at least ten times. The V call is TRBV7-9, the J call TRBJ2-5; 7 bases align to TRBD1. The junction had 7 bases not matched to a gene; V was cut back by 5 bases and J by 4 bases. Germline V gives CDR1 SEHNR, CDR2 FQNEAQ (reference sequence). This CDR3 contains 14 residues. Here the CDR3 DNA reads TGTGCCAGCAGCACCGGCGAGGGGGCAGAGACCCAGTACTTC. Amino acids: CASSTGEGAETQYF. Full variable domain (remainder filled in from reference TRBV7-9 and TRBJ2-5): DTGVSQNPRHKITKRGQNVTFRCDPISEHNRLYWYRQTLGQGPEFLTYFQNEAQLEKSRLLSDRFSAERPKGSFSTLEIQRTEQGDSAMYLCASSTGEGAETQYFGPGTRLLVL.

This clonotype was found many times. The V gene is TRBV7-2, the J gene TRBJ1-4; 7 bases map to TRBD1. The V segment lost 4 bases and the J segment 4 bases; nucleotides outside the gene matches: 6. Germline values: CDR1 SGHTA, CDR2 FQGNSA. This CDR3 comprises 15 residues. The DNA for the CDR3 is TGTGCCAGCAGCTCTCAGGGGGTGAATAATGAAAAACTGTTTTTT. Protein sequence: CASSSQGVNNEKLFF. Filled out from reference TRBV7-2 and TRBJ1-4, the complete variable domain reads GAGVSQSPSNKVTEKGKDVELRCDPISGHTALYWYRQSLGQGLEFLIYFQGNSAPDKSGLPSDRFSAERTGGSVSTLTIQRTQQEDSAVYLCASSSQGVNNEKLFFGSGTQLSVL.

This clonotype has ten or more counts. The rearrangement uses TRBV7-2 and TRBJ1-1; D might be TRBD1 (6 bases). There are 13 residues in the CDR3. Germline V CDR1 and CDR2: SGHTA, FQGNSA. V lost 3 bases, J lost 6 bases, and 11 bases lay in between. The CDR3 protein is CASSFTGIPEAFF. CDR3 DNA sequence: TGTGCCAGCAGCTTCACAGGGATCCCTGAAGCTTTCTTT.

This clonotype was counted only a few times. In DNA form, the CDR3 reads TGTGCCAGCAGCCCGGTCAGCGGGAGAAGGACGCAGTATTTT. It yields the protein CASSPVSGRRTQYF. The V call is TRBV5-4, the J call TRBJ2-3; TRBD2 matches at 8 bases. Per the germline V gene, CDR1 is SGHNT and CDR2 is YYREEE (reference sequence). After removal of 4 bases from V and 9 bases from J, the junction contained 10 bases not matched to a gene. The CDR3 runs 14 residues. Full variable domain (rest looked up from reference TRBV5-4 and TRBJ2-3): ETGVTQSPTHLIKTRGQQVTLRCSSQSGHNTVSWYQQALGQGPQFIFQYYREEENGRGNFPPRFSGLQFPNYSSELNVNALELDDSALYLCASSPVSGRRTQYFGPGTRLTVL.

A remark on this clonotype: Being one base from a much bigger clone, this may be a read error. V gene TRBV7-8 combines with J gene TRBJ2-1; TRBD2 agrees at 9 bases. The CDR3 runs 16 residues. The V gene's germline CDR1 is SGHVS and CDR2 FQNEAQ. V shed 2 bases, J shed 7 bases, and the junction held 9 bases outside the gene matches. The CDR3 DNA reads TGTGCCAGCAGCTTAATTTCTCGCGGGAGGGGAAATGAGCAGTTCTTC. This translates into CASSLISRGRGNEQFF.

The chain combines TRBV12-3 or TRBV12-4 with TRBJ1-1; D might be TRBD1 (6 bases). The CDR3 is made up of 14 amino acids. Trimming shortened V by 7 bases and J by 4 bases, and 16 bases separated the two germline ends. The CDR3 coding sequence is TGTGCCAGCACCCCCCTAGGGGGAGGCACTGAAGCTTTCTTT. Residues: CASTPLGGGTEAFF.

This clonotype was seen a few times. J is TRBJ2-7 and V is TRBV7-9; TRBD2 matches at 8 bases. CDR1 SEHNR and CDR2 FQNEAQ come from the germline V gene (reference sequence). Trimming cost V 2 bases and J 3 bases; bases outside gene matches: 3. The CDR3 contains 14 residues. CDR3 in DNA: TGTGCCAGCAGCTTAACTAGCGGTTACTACGAGCAGTACTTC. Residues: CASSLTSGYYEQYF.

This clonotype has more than one count but fewer than ten. The J gene is TRBJ2-2, the V gene TRBV14; D perhaps matches TRBD1 (7 bases). The germline V and J ends were trimmed by 6 bases and 7 bases, with 18 bases remaining between them. The CDR3 is 15 amino acids. CDR1 is SGHDN, CDR2 FVKESK, per germline. CDR3 amino acids: CASSYRTGEVGELFF. CDR3 coding DNA: TGTGCCAGCAGTTACCGCACAGGGGAGGTCGGGGAGCTGTTTTTT. The whole variable domain, filled in from reference TRBV14 and TRBJ2-2, reads EAGVTQFPSHSVIEKGQTVTLRCDPISGHDNLYWYRRVMGKEIKFLLHFVKESKQDESGMPNNRFLAERTGGTYSTLKVQPAELEDSGVYFCASSYRTGEVGELFFGEGSRLTVL.

This clonotype was counted only a few times. This chain links TRBV7-2 with TRBJ2-7; no firm D call. V lost 8 bases and J 3 bases, leaving 17 bases between the germline ends. Germline V gene lookup returns CDR1 SGHTA and CDR2 FQGNSA. CDR3 size: 14 residues. CDR3 in DNA: TGTGCCAGCGCGACCCCCTCCAAGTTCTACGAGCAGTACTTC. It specifies CASATPSKFYEQYF.

This clonotype was recorded at least ten times. This sequence joins TRBV6-1 and TRBJ1-2; 9 nucleotides match TRBD1. This CDR3 contains 14 residues. The ends lost 2 bases at V and 8 bases at J; junction bases unmatched: 6. CDR1 and CDR2 from the germline V gene are MNHNS and SASEGT. CDR3 nucleotides: TGTGCCAGCAGTGAACTGGGACAGGGACGGGGCTACACCTTC. The encoded protein is CASSELGQGRGYTF.

In this sample, this clonotype turned up a few times. The V call is TRBV24-1, the J call TRBJ1-1; 8 bases line up with TRBD1. The germline V gene encodes CDR1 KGHDR and CDR2 SFDVKD. This CDR3 is built from 12 residues. V lost 9 bases and J lost 5; bases outside the gene matches: 4. CDR3 region: CATSQGGTEAFF. CDR3 DNA: TGTGCCACCTCACAGGGGGGGACTGAAGCTTTCTTT.

This clonotype was found a few times. This rearrangement joins TRBV19 to TRBJ1-1; D gene unclear. The CDR3 sequence is 13 residues long. Germline V lookup: CDR1 LNHDA, CDR2 SQIVND (reference sequence). Trimming pared 7 bases from V and 6 bases from J, leaving 15 bases between. The CDR3 DNA reads TGTGCCAGTATGGGGAGGGTTTCTGCTGAAGCTTTCTTT. It encodes CASMGRVSAEAFF.

This clonotype was counted only a few times. The gene calls are TRBV11-2 and TRBJ1-2; 11 positions match TRBD1. Germline V lookup: CDR1 SGHAT, CDR2 FQNNGV. This CDR3 is 17 amino acids long. Trimming at V came to 2 bases and at J to 3 bases, leaving 8 bases not matched to a gene. CDR3 region: CASSLKPLGQGDYGYTF. The DNA for the CDR3 is TGTGCCAGCAGCTTAAAGCCATTGGGACAGGGGGACTATGGCTACACCTTC.

DNA of the CDR3: TGTGCCAGCAGCCAATTACAAACGATAGGAGGCTACACCTTC. As protein: CASSQLQTIGGYTF. The chain recombines TRBV14 with TRBJ1-2; D not certain. V lost 2 bases and J 8 bases, leaving 15 bases between the germline ends. This CDR3 has 14 residues. Germline V CDR1 and CDR2: SGHDN, FVKESK.

The chain has TRBV15 and TRBJ1-5, with D perhaps TRBD1 (5 bases). The CDR3 is 16 residues long. Trimming took 5 bases from V and 4 from J, leaving 18 bases between them. Germline V gives CDR1 LNHNV, CDR2 YYDKDF (reference sequence). CDR3 in amino acids: CATSGLGGRKNQPQHF. The CDR3 DNA follows: TGTGCCACCAGCGGCCTTGGGGGGAGGAAAAATCAGCCCCAGCATTTT. Based on the CDR3 plus reference TRBV15 and TRBJ1-5, the full variable domain is DAMVIQNPRYQVTQFGKPVTLSCSQTLNHNVMYWYQQKSSQAPKLLFHYYDKDFNNEADTPDNFQSRRPNTSFCFLDIRSPGLGDTAMYLCATSGLGGRKNQPQHFGDGTRLSIL.

The chain has TRBV2 and TRBJ1-1; 7 bases line up with TRBD1. Germline V CDR1 and CDR2: SNHLY, FYNNEI. The CDR3 sequence is 16 residues long. V was pared by 10 bases and J by 2 bases, with 16 bases of the junction left unmatched. The CDR3 DNA reads TGTGCCACCGCAGTCCCACGGGACAGAAGTAACACTGAAGCTTTCTTT. Its protein is CATAVPRDRSNTEAFF.

The V gene is TRBV15, the J gene TRBJ1-2; 8 nucleotides agree with TRBD1. Looked up from germline, CDR1 is LNHNV and CDR2 is YYDKDF (reference sequence). The CDR3 is 14 residues long. Unmatched junction bases numbered 5, after V lost 4 bases and J lost 4 bases. CDR3 amino acids: CATSTRTGGYGYTF. The CDR3 DNA sequence: TGTGCCACCAGCACTAGAACAGGGGGCTATGGCTACACCTTC. Full variable domain (outside the CDR3, taken from reference TRBV15 and TRBJ1-2): DAMVIQNPRYQVTQFGKPVTLSCSQTLNHNVMYWYQQKSSQAPKLLFHYYDKDFNNEADTPDNFQSRRPNTSFCFLDIRSPGLGDTAMYLCATSTRTGGYGYTFGSGTRLTVV.